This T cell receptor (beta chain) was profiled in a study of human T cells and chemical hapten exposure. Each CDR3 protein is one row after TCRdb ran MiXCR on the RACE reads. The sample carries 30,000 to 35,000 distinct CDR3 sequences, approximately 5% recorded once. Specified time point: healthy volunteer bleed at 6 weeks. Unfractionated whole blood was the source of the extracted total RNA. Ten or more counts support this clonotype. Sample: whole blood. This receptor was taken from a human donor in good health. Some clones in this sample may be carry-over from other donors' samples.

The CDR3 DNA reads TGTGCCAGCAGCTTAGTCGGGACTCCTGGGGGGTCCTATAATTCACCCCTCCACTTT. It codes for CASSLVGTPGGSYNSPLHF. The chain joins TRBV7-2 to TRBJ1-6, with D possibly being TRBD1 (5 bases). In germline, CDR1 is SGHTA, CDR2 FQGNSA. With 1 base removed from V and 1 base from J, the gap between germline ends came to 17 bases. The CDR3 runs to 19 residues. The variable domain in full, with the rest retrieved from reference TRBV7-2 and TRBJ1-6, is GAGVSQSPSNKVTEKGKDVELRCDPISGHTALYWYRQSLGQGLEFLIYFQGNSAPDKSGLPSDRFSAERTGGSVSTLTIQRTQQEDSAVYLCASSLVGTPGGSYNSPLHFGNGTRLTVT.